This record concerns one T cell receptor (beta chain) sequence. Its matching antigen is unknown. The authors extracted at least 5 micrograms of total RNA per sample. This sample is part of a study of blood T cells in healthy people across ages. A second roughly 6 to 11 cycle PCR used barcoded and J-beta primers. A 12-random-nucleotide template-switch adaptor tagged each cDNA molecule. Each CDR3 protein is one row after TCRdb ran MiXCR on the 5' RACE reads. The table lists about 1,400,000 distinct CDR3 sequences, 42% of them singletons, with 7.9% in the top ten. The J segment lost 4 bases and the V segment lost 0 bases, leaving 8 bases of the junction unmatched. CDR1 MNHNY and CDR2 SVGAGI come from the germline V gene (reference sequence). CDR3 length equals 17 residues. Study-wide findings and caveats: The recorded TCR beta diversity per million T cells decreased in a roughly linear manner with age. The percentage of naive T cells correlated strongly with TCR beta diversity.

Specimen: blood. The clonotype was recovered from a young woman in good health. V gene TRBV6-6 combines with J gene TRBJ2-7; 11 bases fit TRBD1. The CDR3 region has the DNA TGTGCCAGCAGTTACTCGTATCCGGGACAGGGGGTATACGAGCAGTACTTC. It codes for CASSYSYPGQGVYEQYF.